The present TCR beta chain was sequenced within a study of OX40 agonist ivuxolimab in advanced cancers. At the level of the study: Allowance was made for prior anti-PD-1, anti-PD-L1 or anti-CTLA-4 therapy, and about 44% had some.

Overall study results and limits: Expanded peripheral T-cell antigen specificity went undetermined.

No patient had autoimmune disease or received systemic immunosuppression. The V gene's germline CDR1 is SGHRS and CDR2 YFSETQ. This CDR3 contains 15 residues. The trim removed 1 base at V and 4 bases at J, leaving 7 bases unmatched. Sequencing used immunoSEQ multiplex PCR; TCRdb keeps in-frame clones, though not all of them. This sample yields some 26,000 clones, of which around four fifths are seen a single time; about 30% belongs to the top ten. On this clone itself: Its antigen is currently unknown.

The sample here was CD4+ or CD8+ T cells sorted from blood, taken in a trial of the OX40 agonist ivuxolimab. The genes are TRBV5-1 and TRBJ2-7; 8 bases align to TRBD1. The receptor was derived from an adult with an advanced solid tumor such as melanoma, head and neck, liver or kidney cancer. The DNA for the CDR3 is TGCGCCAGCAGCTTGCTAGGGGACAGGCCATACGAGCAGTACTTC. It codes for CASSLLGDRPYEQYF.